A single sample gave rise to the 8 T cell receptor beta chains below, sequenced in a study of neoadjuvant anti-PD-1 for oral cavity cancer. Produced via immunoSEQ multiplex PCR; TCRdb's table is partial and in-frame only. The table lists approximately 67,000 clones, more than 70% of them singletons, with nearly 3.5% in the top ten. The material sequenced was PBMCs, taken before nivolumab (anti-PD-1) treatment. These receptors all come from a person aged 40 to 85 with oral cavity squamous cell carcinoma.

This rearrangement joins TRBV9 to TRBJ1-2; 9 nucleotides agree with TRBD1. Germline trimming cut 1 base from V and 5 bases from J; bases unmatched to any gene: 12. The CDR3 runs to 17 residues. CDR1 and CDR2 from the germline V gene are SGDLS and YYNGEE. Here the CDR3 reads CASSVNEKDRGTYGYTF. The CDR3 nucleotides read TGTGCCAGCAGCGTAAATGAAAAGGACAGGGGAACGTATGGCTACACCTTC.

The chain is built from TRBV10-2 and TRBJ2-2; 7 nucleotides agree with TRBD2. The CDR3 totals 15 residues. V lost 8 bases and J lost 4; bases outside the gene matches: 10. Per germline, CDR1 WSHSY and CDR2 SAAADI. CDR3 in amino acids: CASWGEGSPTGELFF. In DNA, the CDR3 is TGCGCCAGCTGGGGGGAGGGGTCGCCCACCGGGGAGCTGTTTTTT.

This clone was seen only once. The V call is TRBV7-7, the J call TRBJ2-2; the match to TRBD2 covers 9 bases. V trimming: 8 bases; J trimming: 5 bases; junction bases outside the gene matches: 6. The V gene's germline CDR1 is SSHAT and CDR2 FNYEAQ (reference sequence). CDR3 size: 14 residues. The CDR3 sequence is CASGVAGETGELFF. The CDR3 coding sequence is TGTGCCAGCGGGGTAGCGGGAGAAACCGGGGAGCTGTTTTTT.

V and J are TRBV18 and TRBJ1-2; 9 bases align to TRBD1. J lost 2 bases, V lost 5 bases, and 3 bases had no gene match. The CDR3 is 14 amino acids. In germline, CDR1 is KGHSH, CDR2 LQKENI. CDR3 sequence reads: CASSRDRANYGYTF. The CDR3 DNA sequence: TGTGCCAGCTCAAGGGACAGGGCAAACTATGGCTACACCTTC.

The chain recombines TRBV30 with TRBJ2-5, with 8 bases fitting TRBD2. The CDR3 spans 15 residues. Germline lookup yields CDR1 GTSNPN and CDR2 SVGIG (reference sequence). The V and J ends lost 3 bases and 6 bases, in that order; junction bases with no gene match: 12. CDR3 sequence: CAWRIAAGGIQTQYF. The CDR3 bases are TGTGCCTGGAGGATCGCGGCGGGGGGCATCCAGACCCAGTACTTC.

The CDR3 DNA reads as TGTGCCAGCAGCGTCCCAGGTGGCTACACCTTC. This translates into CASSVPGGYTF. The chain combines TRBV9 with TRBJ1-2, with D hard to call. CDR1 is SGDLS and CDR2 is YYNGEE in the germline V gene. V was clipped by 2 bases and J by 7 bases, with 6 bases between them. CDR3 size: 11 residues.

The chain uses TRBV7-9 and TRBJ2-1; D perhaps matches TRBD2 (6 bases). V was trimmed by 1 base and J by 6 bases, leaving 10 bases between them. This CDR3 is built from 14 residues. CDR1 and CDR2 from the germline V gene are SEHNR and FQNEAQ (reference sequence). In DNA form, the CDR3 reads TGTGCCAGCAGCTTAGTGGGGGGAAGCAATGAGCAGTTCTTC. This codes for CASSLVGGSNEQFF.

V is TRBV5-1 and J is TRBJ2-7; D unclear. Trimming shortened V by 3 bases and J by 6 bases, and 16 bases separated the two germline ends. The CDR3 sequence is 14 residues long. Germline assignment: CDR1 SGHRS and CDR2 YFSETQ. The CDR3 nucleotides read TGCGCCAGCAGCTCCCACCCGGCCGGGCCCGAGCAGTACTTC. The encoded protein is CASSSHPAGPEQYF. The whole variable domain, filled in from reference TRBV5-1 and TRBJ2-7, reads KAGVTQTPRYLIKTRGQQVTLSCSPISGHRSVSWYQQTPGQGLQFLFEYFSETQRNKGNFPGRFSGRQFSNSRSEMNVSTLELGDSALYLCASSSHPAGPEQYFGPGTRLTVT.